A selection of T cell receptor beta chains follows, all from one sample in a study of shared clonotypes between healthy human individuals. Profiled with immunoSEQ multiplex PCR; TCRdb holds only in-frame clones, not every one. This sample has a few million clones; around 94% occur once, and the top ten carry roughly 0.13%. Source material: naive CD4+ T cells sorted from blood. Receptors were obtained from a young man in good health. The CDR3 runs from the conserved cysteine through the conserved F or W. Fields, in order: J gene, D gene, clone size, V gene, CDR3 protein, CDR3 DNA. D genes are given only for firm matches. A row's size may be missing; if present it is once, few, many or a size class.

TRBJ1-1	-	-	TRBV7-9	CASSFLGLNTEAFF	TGTGCCAGCAGCTTTCTGGGCCTTAACACTGAAGCTTTCTTT
TRBJ1-2	-	-	TRBV5-6	CASSLWQVNYGYTF	TGTGCCAGCAGCTTGTGGCAGGTTAACTATGGCTACACCTTC
TRBJ2-7	TRBD2	-	TRBV7-9	CASRPRAGGHHEQYF	TGTGCCAGCAGGCCAAGAGCGGGAGGGCACCACGAGCAGTACTTC
TRBJ2-5	-	-	TRBV6-6	CASRPGGQETQYF	TGTGCCAGCAGGCCAGGGGGGCAAGAGACCCAGTACTTC
TRBJ2-7	TRBD2	-	TRBV18	CASSPPAGGTVYEQYF	TGTGCCAGCTCACCACCAGCGGGAGGGACGGTTTACGAGCAGTACTTC
TRBJ2-1	TRBD2	once	TRBV29-1	CSLLLGGGTSFYNEQFF	TGCAGCTTACTACTTGGGGGGGGGACTAGCTTCTACAATGAGCAGTTCTTC
TRBJ2-1	-	-	TRBV6-6	CASSRLYNEQFF	TGTGCCAGCAGTCGTCTATACAATGAGCAGTTCTTC
TRBJ1-2	-	once	TRBV6-1	CASTHALGGYTF	TGTGCCAGCACCCACGCACTCGGCGGCTACACCTTC
TRBJ1-6	-	-	TRBV5-1	CASSFEKANSPLHF	TGCGCCAGCAGCTTTGAAAAAGCAAATTCACCCCTCCACTTT
TRBJ2-7	-	-	TRBV29-1	CSVSSVGDGGSEQYF	TGCAGCGTCTCCTCGGTGGGGGACGGCGGATCCGAGCAGTACTTC
TRBJ2-3	-	-	TRBV11-3	CASSPGGTDTQYF	TGTGCCAGCAGCCCGGGGGGCACAGATACGCAGTATTTT
TRBJ2-1	TRBD2	once	TRBV4-1	CASSQRERGEGASSYNEQFF	TGCGCCAGCAGCCAGAGGGAGCGGGGGGAGGGAGCCAGCTCCTACAATGAGCAGTTCTTC
TRBJ2-3	TRBD1	few	TRBV14	CASSRFLTGNTDTQYF	TGTGCCAGCAGCCGTTTCTTGACAGGGAATACAGATACGCAGTATTTT
TRBJ2-7	TRBD2	-	TRBV5-1	CASSTGGTGVGAYF	TGCGCCAGCAGCACCGGGGGGACTGGGGTTGGAGCGTACTTC
TRBJ2-2	-	-	TRBV6-5	CASSYSGGISTGELFF	TGTGCCAGCAGTTACTCAGGCGGGATATCGACCGGGGAGCTGTTTTTT
TRBJ1-6	TRBD1	once	TRBV5-4	CASSLGQYNSPLHF	TGTGCCAGCAGTTTGGGACAGTATAATTCACCCCTCCACTTT
TRBJ2-7	-	once	TRBV5-6	CASSSSSYEQYF	TGTGCCAGCAGCTCCAGCTCCTACGAGCAGTACTTC
TRBJ1-4	-	-	TRBV6-1	CASSEGRQGSANEKLFF	TGTGCCAGCAGTGAAGGCCGCCAGGGGAGCGCTAATGAAAAACTGTTTTTT
TRBJ2-1	TRBD1	-	TRBV9	CASSPRTGDGNEQFF	TGTGCCAGCAGCCCTCGGACAGGGGATGGCAATGAGCAGTTCTTC
TRBJ1-1	-	once	TRBV28	CASSFGGANTEAFF	TGTGCCAGCAGTTTCGGGGGGGCGAACACTGAAGCTTTCTTT
TRBJ2-3	-	once	TRBV20-1	CSAWARDTQYF	TGCAGTGCATGGGCCAGGGATACGCAGTATTTT
TRBJ2-5	-	-	TRBV11-3	CASSLGRGPWETQYF	TGTGCCAGCAGCTTAGGGAGGGGACCGTGGGAGACCCAGTACTTC
TRBJ2-3	TRBD2	-	TRBV5-4	CATGRRTSGTDTQYF	TGTGCCACCGGGCGGCGGACTAGCGGGACAGATACGCAGTATTTT